This record covers a single TCR beta chain. Its specific antigen is unknown. Within one base of it there is no much larger clone, and no base qualities were kept. A second Seattle source provided samples from volunteer blood donors who had recovered from COVID-19. Each collaborating institution followed its own protocols to collect whole blood in K2EDTA tubes. For TCRbeta analysis, collaborators shipped samples as frozen whole blood, isolated PBMCs, or DNA extracted from either of those sample types. This specimen comes from a study of blood T cell repertoires in COVID-19 (dated by TCRdb to 2019 to 2021). Context from the whole study: Samples from collaborators originated in the United States, Italy and Spain and spanned both the acute and convalescent phases of COVID-19. The prospective study material was composed of cDNA or gDNA derived from T cells, B-cell-depleted T cells, or PBMCs. Subjects who had been exposed to COVID-19, were actively infected with it, or had recovered from it provided the deeply sampled blood TCRbeta repertoires that made up the dataset. A freely available public database, intended as a resource for researchers studying the immune response to SARS-CoV-2, is where the repertoires were released. Samples were obtained from the ongoing ImmuneRACE study (first 160 participants) and from 950 to 1,500 subjects provided by 6 global collaborators. Nearly every sample came with metadata listing a de-identified subject ID, COVID-19 status, age in years and sex. Where available, HLA class I and class II types were taken from metadata supplied by the sample provider and were not determined by assay-based typing.

The CDR3 measures 16 amino acids from cysteine to phenylalanine. CDR3 DNA only is kept here, 48 bases in frame from base 1. V loses 5 bases, J loses 6 bases, and the germline ends lie 23 bases apart. From the germline V gene (reference sequence), CDR1 is SEHNR and CDR2 is FQNEAQ. TCRbeta CDR3 regions were amplified from genomic DNA using the immunoSEQ Assay, a bias-controlled multiplex PCR. The paper's processing steps were these. The number of nucleated cells in each sample was estimated from the amplification of reference gene primers within the assay. To quantify the absolute abundance of each unique TCRbeta CDR3 rearrangement, sequence reads were collapsed and filtered. For each sample, productive Simpson clonality was calculated as the square root of Simpson's diversity index over productive rearrangements. TCRdb re-hosts the immuneACCESS table, in-frame sequences only. Its copies lack some clones; in the studies checked, an unresolved V gene accounts for under half of them, and the cause for the rest is not known. Clone size and V and J calls were adopted from that table, with D and trimming inferred from the DNA. For this sample there are around 250,000 clones; roughly nine tenths appear just once. 1.5% to 2% of the sample is in the top ten clones.

Study-wide findings and limitations: The quantity of clinical and demographic metadata differed by source and by participant and was supplied without curation.

This receptor chain uses TRBV7-9 and TRBJ2-7; possibly the D gene is TRBD2, per 6 matching bases. Material: peripheral blood. The sequence was obtained from a woman aged 55-69 years who had recovered from COVID-19. DNA sequence: TGTGCCAGCAGCCCGGAGGGGTGGTCCTTAGGGGCCGAGCAGTACTTC. It encodes CASSPEGWSLGAEQYF.